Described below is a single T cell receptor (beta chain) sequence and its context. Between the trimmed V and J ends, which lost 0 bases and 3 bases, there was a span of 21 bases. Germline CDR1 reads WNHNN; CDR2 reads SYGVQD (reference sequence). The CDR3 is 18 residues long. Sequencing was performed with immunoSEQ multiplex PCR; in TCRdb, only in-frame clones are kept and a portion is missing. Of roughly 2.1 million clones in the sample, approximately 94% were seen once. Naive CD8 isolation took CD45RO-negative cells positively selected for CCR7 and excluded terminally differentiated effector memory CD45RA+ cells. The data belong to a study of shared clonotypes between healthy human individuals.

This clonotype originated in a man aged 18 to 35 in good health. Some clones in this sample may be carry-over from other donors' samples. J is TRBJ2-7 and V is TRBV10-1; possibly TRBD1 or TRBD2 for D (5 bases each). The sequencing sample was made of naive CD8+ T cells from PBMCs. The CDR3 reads CASSESGTRSVFNYEQYF. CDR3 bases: TGCGCCAGCAGTGAGTCGGGGACCCGGTCCGTCTTCAACTACGAGCAGTACTTC.